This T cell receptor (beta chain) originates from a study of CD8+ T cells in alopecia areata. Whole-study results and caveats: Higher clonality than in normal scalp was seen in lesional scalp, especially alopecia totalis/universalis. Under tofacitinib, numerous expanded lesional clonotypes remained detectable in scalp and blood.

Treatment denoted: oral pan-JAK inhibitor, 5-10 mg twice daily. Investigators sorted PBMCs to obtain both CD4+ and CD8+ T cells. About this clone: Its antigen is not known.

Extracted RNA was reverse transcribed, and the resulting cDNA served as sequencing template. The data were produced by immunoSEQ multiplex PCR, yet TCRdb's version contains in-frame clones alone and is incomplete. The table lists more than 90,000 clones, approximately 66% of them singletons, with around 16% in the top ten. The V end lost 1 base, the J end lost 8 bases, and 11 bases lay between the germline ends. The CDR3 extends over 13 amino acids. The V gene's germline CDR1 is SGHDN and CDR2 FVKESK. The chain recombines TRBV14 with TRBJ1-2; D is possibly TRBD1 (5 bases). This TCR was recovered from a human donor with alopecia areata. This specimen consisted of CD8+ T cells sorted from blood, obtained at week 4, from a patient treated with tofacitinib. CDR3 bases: TGTGCCAGCAGCCAAGGAGGGGTCGGCGGCTACACCTTC. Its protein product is CASSQGGVGGYTF. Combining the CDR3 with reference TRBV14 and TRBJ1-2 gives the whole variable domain EAGVTQFPSHSVIEKGQTVTLRCDPISGHDNLYWYRRVMGKEIKFLLHFVKESKQDESGMPNNRFLAERTGGTYSTLKVQPAELEDSGVYFCASSQGGVGGYTFGSGTRLTVV.